Each of the 13 T cell receptor beta chains below was sequenced from the same sample in a study of shared clonotypes between healthy human individuals. TCRdb's table, derived via immunoSEQ multiplex PCR, lists solely in-frame clones and lacks some. This table has about half a million clones, roughly 77% appearing once. The sequenced material came from PBMCs. The source is a woman in her thirties or forties in good health. Some clones in this sample may be carry-over from other donors' samples.

There are a few counts of this clone. The chain uses TRBV2 and TRBJ2-1; D is perhaps TRBD1 (5 bases). CDR1 SNHLY and CDR2 FYNNEI come from the germline V gene. The CDR3 sequence is 17 residues long. The ends were cut back, 4 bases at V and 2 bases at J, with 18 bases in the middle. The CDR3 here is CASSGAGRGWAYNEQFF. CDR3 nucleotides: TGTGCCAGCAGTGGGGCCGGTAGGGGATGGGCCTACAATGAGCAGTTCTTC.

J is TRBJ2-2 and V is TRBV7-2, with a weak D call TRBD1 (5 bases). This CDR3 comprises 13 residues. The V gene's germline CDR1 is SGHTA and CDR2 FQGNSA. The V and J ends lost 5 bases and 7 bases respectively, with 11 bases between them. This chain's CDR3 is CASSLTVFGELFF. The CDR3 region has the DNA TGTGCCAGCAGCCTGACAGTGTTCGGGGAGCTGTTTTTT.

J is TRBJ2-7 and V is TRBV2; tentatively, D is TRBD2 (6 bases). The CDR3 contains 14 residues. The V end was cut by 6 bases, the J end by 2 bases, with 14 bases between. CDR1 SNHLY and CDR2 FYNNEI come from the germline V gene. The CDR3 DNA follows: TGTGCCAGCAGCTCCGGACTAATCCCCTACGAGCAGTACTTC. It specifies CASSSGLIPYEQYF.

This rearrangement joins TRBV7-9 to TRBJ2-7; no clear D. Trimming pared 2 bases from V and 1 base from J, leaving 15 bases between. Germline CDR1 and CDR2: SEHNR and FQNEAQ (reference sequence). This CDR3 spans 16 amino acids. CDR3 bases: TGTGCCAGCAGCTTAAATAAGTTCGGCCCATCCTACGAGCAGTACTTC. It specifies CASSLNKFGPSYEQYF.

The chain is built from TRBV19 and TRBJ2-5, with 8 bases matching TRBD1. CDR1 and CDR2 from the germline V gene are LNHDA and SQIVND (reference sequence). V was clipped by 3 bases and J by 7 bases; unmatched bases: 4. The CDR3 is 13 amino acids. The CDR3 DNA sequence: TGTGCCAGTAGTATCTTGGGGACAGGGACCCAGTACTTC. Amino acid sequence: CASSILGTGTQYF.

The sample holds one count of this clone. The V gene is TRBV2, the J gene TRBJ1-2; perhaps TRBD1 as D (5 bases). In germline, CDR1 is SNHLY, CDR2 FYNNEI. The V end lost 8 bases, the J end lost 5 bases, and 21 bases lay between the germline ends. The CDR3 sequence is 15 residues long. The CDR3 region has the DNA TGTGCCAGCTACCGTCGGAGGGGAGAGGGATATGGCTACACCTTC. Its protein product is CASYRRRGEGYGYTF.

This clone was detected once. The CDR3 nucleotides are TGTGCCAGCAGCTTGGAACCCGGCGGGGAGCTGTTTTTT. This codes for CASSLEPGGELFF. The V gene is TRBV5-8, the J gene TRBJ2-2; D not certain. From germline, CDR1 is SGHTS and CDR2 YDEGEE. The V and J ends lost 0 bases and 7 bases respectively, with 7 bases between them. CDR3 size: 13 residues.

The chain is built from TRBV5-1 and TRBJ1-5; the match to TRBD1 covers 8 bases. Trimming cost V 4 bases and J 1 base; bases outside gene matches: 7. Germline CDR1 is SGHRS and CDR2 is YFSETQ. The CDR3 has 16 amino acids. The CDR3 DNA follows: TGCGCCAGCAGCCCTGGACAGGGCGGGAGCAATCAGCCCCAGCATTTT. It yields the protein CASSPGQGGSNQPQHF.

The chain carries TRBV9 and TRBJ2-7; 7 bases are shared with TRBD1. The V segment lost 3 bases and the J segment 3 bases; nucleotides outside the gene matches: 9. This CDR3 region has 15 residues. Per the germline V gene, CDR1 is SGDLS and CDR2 is YYNGEE. The CDR3 DNA reads as TGTGCCAGCAGCGCCTACCCGGGACAGCTCTACGAGCAGTACTTC. This encodes CASSAYPGQLYEQYF.

The rearrangement links TRBV12-5 to TRBJ1-2, with TRBD1 matching over 7 bases. Germline CDR1 LGHNT, CDR2 FRNRAP. This CDR3 comprises 18 residues. With V trimmed by 2 bases and J by 6 bases, 18 bases remained unmatched. The CDR3, as DNA: TGTGCTAGTGGTTTGCGATTCCTGGGACAGCAGCTTATAGATGGCTACACCTTC. This codes for CASGLRFLGQQLIDGYTF.

This clone was found many times. The chain uses TRBV20-1 and TRBJ2-5; D gene unclear. V was pared by 5 bases and J by 3 bases, with 4 bases between. Per germline, CDR1 DFQATT and CDR2 SNEGSKA (reference sequence). This CDR3 spans 10 amino acids. This chain's CDR3 is CSASEETQYF. The CDR3 coding sequence is TGCAGTGCTTCCGAAGAGACCCAGTACTTC.

This chain uses TRBV5-4 with TRBJ1-4; D may be TRBD1 (5 bases). Deletions cut 1 base from V and 7 bases from J, with 8 bases between. The CDR3 length is 13 residues. Germline-derived CDR1 and CDR2 are SGHNT and YYREEE (reference sequence). Here the CDR3 DNA reads TGTGCCAGCAGCTTGAGGAGGGGTGAAAAACTGTTTTTT. As protein: CASSLRRGEKLFF.

The chain couples TRBV6-6 to TRBJ1-1, with TRBD1 matching 8 bases. The J segment lost 11 bases and the V segment lost 6 bases, leaving 5 bases of the junction unmatched. CDR1 MNHNY and CDR2 SVGAGI come from the germline V gene (reference sequence). The CDR3 covers 11 residues. DNA for the CDR3: TGTGCCAGCAGAAACCGGGACAGGGCTTTCTTT. It yields the protein CASRNRDRAFF.